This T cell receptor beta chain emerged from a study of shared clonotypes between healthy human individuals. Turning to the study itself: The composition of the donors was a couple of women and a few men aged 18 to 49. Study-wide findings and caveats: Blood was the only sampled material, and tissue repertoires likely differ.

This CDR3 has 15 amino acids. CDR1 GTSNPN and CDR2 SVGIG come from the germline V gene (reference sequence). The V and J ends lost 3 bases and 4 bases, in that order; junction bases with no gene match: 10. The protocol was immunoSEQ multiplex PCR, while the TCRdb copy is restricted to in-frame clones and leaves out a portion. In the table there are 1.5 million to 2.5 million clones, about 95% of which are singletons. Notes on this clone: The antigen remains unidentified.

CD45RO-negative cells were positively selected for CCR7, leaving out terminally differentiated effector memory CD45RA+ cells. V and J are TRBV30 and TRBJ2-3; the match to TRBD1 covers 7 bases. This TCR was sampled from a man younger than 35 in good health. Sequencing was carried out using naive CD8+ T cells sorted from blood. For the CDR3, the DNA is TGTGCCTGGAGAAGAAACAGGGGATGGCCAGATACGCAGTATTTT. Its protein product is CAWRRNRGWPDTQYF.